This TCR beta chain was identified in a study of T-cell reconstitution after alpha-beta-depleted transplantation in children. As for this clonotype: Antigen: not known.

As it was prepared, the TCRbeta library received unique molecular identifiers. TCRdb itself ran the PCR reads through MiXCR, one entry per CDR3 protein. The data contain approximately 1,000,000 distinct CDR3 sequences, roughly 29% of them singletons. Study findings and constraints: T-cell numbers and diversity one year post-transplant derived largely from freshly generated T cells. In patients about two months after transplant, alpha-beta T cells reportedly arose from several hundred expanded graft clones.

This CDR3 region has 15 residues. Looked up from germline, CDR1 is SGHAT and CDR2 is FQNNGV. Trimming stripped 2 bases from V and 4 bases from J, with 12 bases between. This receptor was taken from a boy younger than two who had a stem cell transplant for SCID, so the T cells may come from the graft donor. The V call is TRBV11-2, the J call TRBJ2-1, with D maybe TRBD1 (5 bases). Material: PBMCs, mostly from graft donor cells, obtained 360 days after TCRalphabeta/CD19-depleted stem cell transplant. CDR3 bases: TGTGCCAGCAGCTTAAGGACAAGGCATTACAATGAGCAGTTCTTC. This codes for CASSLRTRHYNEQFF.